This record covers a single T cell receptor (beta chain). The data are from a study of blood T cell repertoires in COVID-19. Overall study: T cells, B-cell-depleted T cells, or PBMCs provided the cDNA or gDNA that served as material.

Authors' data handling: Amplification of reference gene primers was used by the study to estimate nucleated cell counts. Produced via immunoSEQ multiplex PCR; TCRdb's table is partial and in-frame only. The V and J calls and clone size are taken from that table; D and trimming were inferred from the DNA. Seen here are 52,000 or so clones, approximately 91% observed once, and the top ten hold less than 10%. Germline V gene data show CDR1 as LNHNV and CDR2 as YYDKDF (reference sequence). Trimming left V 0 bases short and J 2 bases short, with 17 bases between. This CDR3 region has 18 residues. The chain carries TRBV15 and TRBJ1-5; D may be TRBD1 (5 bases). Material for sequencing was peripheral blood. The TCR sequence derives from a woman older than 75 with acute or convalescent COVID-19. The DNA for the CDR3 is TGTGCCACCAGCAGAGATATGGGGACTATAATAGGCAATCAGCCCCAGCATTTT. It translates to CATSRDMGTIIGNQPQHF.